These 14 T cell receptor beta chains came from one sample sequenced in a study of blood T cell repertoires in COVID-19. Produced via immunoSEQ multiplex PCR; TCRdb's table is partial and in-frame only. The data contain under 300,000 clones, 70% to 90% of them singletons. Sequenced input: peripheral blood. The receptor set was obtained from a man in his 60s with acute or convalescent COVID-19.

The rearrangement uses TRBV6-5 and TRBJ2-7; D might be TRBD1 (6 bases). V was cut by 0 bases and J by 4 bases, with 10 bases left in between. The CDR3 is 14 amino acids. Germline CDR1 is MNHEY and CDR2 is SVGAGI. DNA for the CDR3: TGTGCCAGCAGTTACTCTACGGGGACATACGAGCAGTACTTC. This gives the protein CASSYSTGTYEQYF.

The rearrangement uses TRBV7-2 and TRBJ2-2; D unclear. The germline V gene has CDR1 SGHTA and CDR2 FQGNSA. The germline V and J ends were trimmed by 5 bases and 2 bases, with 15 bases remaining between them. The CDR3 covers 16 residues. CDR3 residues: CASSPRGGRNTGELFF. The CDR3 region has the DNA TGTGCCAGCAGCCCCCGTGGCGGCAGAAACACCGGGGAGCTGTTTTTT.

The V call is TRBV29-1, the J call TRBJ2-1; D possibly corresponds to TRBD2 (6 bases). Germline V CDR1 and CDR2: SQVTM, ANQGSEA. The CDR3 length is 15 residues. V was trimmed by 7 bases and J by 7 bases, leaving 23 bases between them. Here the CDR3 reads CSAPPWDSTPNEQFF. The DNA for the CDR3 is TGCAGCGCCCCACCCTGGGACTCGACCCCAAATGAGCAGTTCTTC.

The sample holds many counts of this clone. V is TRBV7-9 and J is TRBJ2-1; D possibly corresponds to TRBD2 (6 bases). The germline gives CDR1 SEHNR, CDR2 FQNEAQ (reference sequence). V lost 5 bases, J lost 15 bases, and 14 bases lay in between. The CDR3 runs 11 residues. The CDR3 nucleotides read TGTGCCAGCAGCCTGACCCGGGGACTGTTCTTC. Translating it yields CASSLTRGLFF.

This clone appeared a few times. J is TRBJ2-1 and V is TRBV29-1, with 8 positions matching TRBD2. CDR3 length: 15 amino acids. V shed 0 bases, J shed 6 bases, and the junction held 7 bases outside the gene matches. The germline V gene has CDR1 SQVTM and CDR2 ANQGSEA. CDR3 DNA: TGCAGCGTTGAAGATGGCGGACGGGGGGGCAATGAGCAGTTCTTC. This gives the protein CSVEDGGRGGNEQFF.

V usage is TRBV28 and J usage is TRBJ2-3; tentatively, D is TRBD1 (6 bases). The CDR3 spans 15 residues. The germline V gene has CDR1 MDHEN and CDR2 SYDVKM. V was cut by 4 bases and J by 1 base, with 12 bases left in between. The CDR3 DNA reads TGTGCCAGCAGTTCACAGGGAGTGGGCACAGATACGCAGTATTTT. It translates to CASSSQGVGTDTQYF.

The V call is TRBV6-6, the J call TRBJ1-4; no definite D call. V was pared by 7 bases and J by 6 bases, with 6 bases between. Germline V lookup: CDR1 MNHNY, CDR2 SVGAGI (reference sequence). This CDR3 region has 11 residues. In DNA, the CDR3 is TGTGCCAGCACTATGGATGAAAAACTGTTTTTT. Residues: CASTMDEKLFF.

In regard to this clone: At one of its ends the junction is not consistent with the germline gene, which may arise from a read error. V is TRBV6-6 and J is TRBJ1-4; 8 bases fit TRBD1. Germline assignment: CDR1 MNHNY and CDR2 SVGAGI (reference sequence). The CDR3 has 15 amino acids. The CDR3 spells CASSYSNQAGGASGF. The CDR3 bases are TGTGCCAGCAGTTACTCGAATCAGGCAGGGGGCGCATCGGGTTTT.

This rearrangement joins TRBV4-3 to TRBJ1-6, with 9 bases matching TRBD1. CDR1 is LGHNA and CDR2 is YSLEER in the germline V gene. V lost 0 bases and J lost 10; bases outside the gene matches: 7. The CDR3 is made up of 16 amino acids. In DNA, the CDR3 is TGCGCCAGCAGCCAAGATTCAACAGGGGGCCAATCACCCCTCCACTTT. Amino acids: CASSQDSTGGQSPLHF.

The chain joins TRBV6-2 or TRBV6-3 to TRBJ2-2, with D possibly matching TRBD2 (5 bases). Germline-derived CDR1 and CDR2 are MNHEY and SVGEGT. This CDR3 is 19 amino acids long. Trimming removed 2 bases from V and 5 bases from J, with 24 bases in between. This CDR3 is CASSYSIVSGSDKTGELFF. The CDR3 bases are TGTGCCAGCAGTTACAGTATCGTTTCGGGGTCAGACAAAACCGGGGAGCTGTTTTTT.

V usage is TRBV6-2 or TRBV6-3 and J usage is TRBJ1-1; D gene unclear. With 5 bases removed from V and 1 base from J, the gap between germline ends came to 17 bases. Germline-derived CDR1 and CDR2 are MNHEY and SVGEGT. The CDR3 extends over 16 amino acids. CDR3 region: CASSGSFQEGNTEAFF. The CDR3 region has the DNA TGTGCCAGCAGTGGCTCATTCCAAGAGGGGAACACTGAAGCTTTCTTT.

The chain combines TRBV6-1 with TRBJ2-5; weak D call: TRBD1 (8 bases). V was trimmed by 4 bases and J by 1 base, leaving 19 bases between them. The V gene's germline CDR1 is MNHNS and CDR2 SASEGT. This CDR3 has 17 amino acids. The CDR3 protein is CASSGQGFKRGQETQYF. CDR3 coding DNA: TGTGCCAGCAGTGGACAGGGGTTTAAGCGGGGCCAAGAGACCCAGTACTTC.

V usage is TRBV19 and J usage is TRBJ2-7, with TRBD2 matching 9 bases. CDR3 length equals 14 residues. Trimming cost V 3 bases and J 4 bases; bases outside gene matches: 4. In germline, CDR1 is LNHDA, CDR2 SQIVND (reference sequence). The CDR3 nucleotides read TGTGCCAGTAGTATGGGCGGGAGGGCGTACGAGCAGTACTTC. This gives the protein CASSMGGRAYEQYF.

The gene calls are TRBV5-1 and TRBJ2-3; 8 nucleotides align to TRBD2. The junction had 6 bases not matched to a gene; V was cut back by 8 bases and J by 1 base. Germline V gives CDR1 SGHRS, CDR2 YFSETQ. This CDR3 contains 14 residues. The DNA of the CDR3 is TGCGCCAGTCGGGAGGGAGAAGGCACAGATACGCAGTATTTT. Residues: CASREGEGTDTQYF.